This T cell receptor (beta chain) derives from a study of shared clonotypes between healthy human individuals. Whole-study findings and limits: For naive CD4 cells, approximately 4.8% of clonotypes were shared across four donors. Only blood was sampled, and tissue TCR repertoires likely differ from blood ones. Naive subsets, compared against memory subsets, generally had larger estimated richness values.

There were no recent acute infections or vaccinations among the donors, who were healthy HIV-negative adults. CDR3 length: 15 amino acids. The germline V gene encodes CDR1 SNHLY and CDR2 FYNNEI. Losses at the gene ends were 4 bases for V and 2 bases for J; bases not matched to a gene: 6. For this clone: The antigen remains undetermined.

Sequencing was performed with immunoSEQ multiplex PCR; in TCRdb, only in-frame clones are kept and a portion is missing. The sample holds a few million clones, roughly 93% seen once. The sample comprised naive CD4+ T cells from PBMCs. Subset described: CD45RA+ positively selected. The J gene is TRBJ1-2, the V gene TRBV2, with 8 positions matching TRBD1. The TCR comes from a man aged 18 to 30 in good health. Some clones in this sample may be carry-over from other donors' samples. This chain's CDR3 is CASSATGGFNYGYTF. For the CDR3, the DNA is TGTGCCAGCAGTGCCACAGGGGGGTTCAACTATGGCTACACCTTC.